This T cell receptor (beta chain) comes out of a study of blood T cell repertoires in COVID-19. A note on this clone: This same CDR3 is encoded by further DNA sequences in the sample.

The length of the CDR3 is 12 residues. The germline V gene encodes CDR1 MNHEY and CDR2 SVGEGT. V shed 5 bases and J shed 5 bases, with 6 bases lying between them. Only in-frame clones appear in the TCRdb table, and some are missing; sequencing was by immunoSEQ multiplex PCR. The sample has over 200,000 clones; roughly 87% are singletons. The sequenced material came from peripheral blood. J is TRBJ2-2 and V is TRBV6-2 or TRBV6-3; D is undetermined. This receptor was identified in a woman aged 25 to 45 with acute or convalescent COVID-19. The CDR3 loop reads CASSQNTGELFF. The CDR3 region has the DNA TGTGCCAGCAGTCAAAATACCGGGGAGCTGTTTTTT.